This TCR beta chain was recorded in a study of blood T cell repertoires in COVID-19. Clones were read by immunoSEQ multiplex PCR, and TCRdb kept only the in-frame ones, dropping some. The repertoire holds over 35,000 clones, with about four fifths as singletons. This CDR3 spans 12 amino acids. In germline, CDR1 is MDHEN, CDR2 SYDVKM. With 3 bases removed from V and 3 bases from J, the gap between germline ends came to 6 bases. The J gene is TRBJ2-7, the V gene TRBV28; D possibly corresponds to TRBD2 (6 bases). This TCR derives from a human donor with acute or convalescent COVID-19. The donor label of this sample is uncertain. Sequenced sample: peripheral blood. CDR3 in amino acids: CASSLGGYEQYF. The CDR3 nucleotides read TGTGCCAGCAGTTTGGGAGGCTACGAGCAGTACTTC.